This TCR beta chain was captured by sequencing in a study of T cell responses to AZD1222 COVID-19 vaccine. General observations from the study: Nearly half of spike-specific TCRs reportedly target variant regions that are unmutated in the B.1.351 and B.1.1.7 variants. Baseline serostatus was positive in only a handful of AZD1222 recipients. Donors were chiefly white British, with a greater number of females, and clonal diversity was perhaps underestimated.

The sample holds a few counts of this clone. Its antigen is unknown. The table came from immunoSEQ multiplex PCR; TCRdb's copy has only in-frame clones and leaves some out. In the table there are approximately 130,000 clones, roughly 92% of which are singletons. With V trimmed by 11 bases and J by 0 bases, 7 bases remained unmatched. The CDR3 spans 13 residues. Per the germline V gene, CDR1 is SNHLY and CDR2 is FYNNEI. The chain has TRBV2 and TRBJ2-7, with 7 bases fitting TRBD1. The sample consisted of peripheral blood, taken on day 0 of AZD1222 vaccination. The source is an adult in good health. The chain's CDR3 is CARTGDPSYEQYF. DNA of the CDR3: TGTGCCCGTACAGGGGACCCCTCCTACGAGCAGTACTTC.